The 27 T cell receptor beta chains reported below all come from one sample, sequenced in a study of cytomegalovirus exposure and HLA in healthy donors. The method was immunoSEQ multiplex PCR; TCRdb's version includes in-frame clones alone and lacks a portion of them. The sample consists of some 140,000 clones, more than 80% of them appearing once. Sequencing was carried out using PBMCs. The receptors shown here come from a woman aged 25 to 39 in good health and CMV-seropositive.

V gene TRBV28 combines with J gene TRBJ2-5; TRBD1 matches at 7 bases. The junction had 5 bases not matched to a gene; V was cut back by 5 bases and J by 5 bases. Per germline, CDR1 MDHEN and CDR2 SYDVKM. There are 13 residues in the CDR3. CDR3 residues: CASSQGGMETQYF. The CDR3 region has the DNA TGTGCCAGCAGTCAAGGGGGCATGGAGACCCAGTACTTC.

CDR3 sequence (DNA): TGTGCCAGCAGCCTCTCGGGGGATCAGCCCCAGCATTTT. Translating it yields CASSLSGDQPQHF. V usage is TRBV28 and J usage is TRBJ1-5; D might be TRBD1 (5 bases). Germline V gene data show CDR1 as MDHEN and CDR2 as SYDVKM. This CDR3 region has 13 residues. Between the trimmed V and J ends, which lost 6 bases and 5 bases, there was a span of 11 bases.

The rearrangement joins TRBV4-2 to TRBJ1-2, with 9 bases aligning to TRBD1. CDR1 is LGHNA and CDR2 is YNFKEQ in the germline V gene. V lost 4 bases, J lost 0 bases, and 3 bases stayed unmatched. The CDR3 covers 15 residues. Here the CDR3 DNA reads TGTGCCAGCAGCCTGGGACAGGGTACTAACTATGGCTACACCTTC. The encoded protein is CASSLGQGTNYGYTF.

The V and J genes are TRBV7-9 and TRBJ1-3, with D unresolved. The CDR3 contains 15 residues. Trimming took off 0 bases at V and 0 bases at J, with 6 bases between the two ends. The germline CDR1 and CDR2 sequences are SEHNR and FQNEAQ (reference sequence). The CDR3: CASSLAGSSGNTIYF. As DNA, the CDR3 is TGTGCCAGCAGCTTAGCAGGGAGCTCTGGAAACACCATATATTTT.

The rearrangement uses TRBV7-8 and TRBJ2-3; perhaps TRBD1 as D (5 bases). V shed 1 base and J shed 3 bases, with 14 bases lying between them. The CDR3 spans 16 residues. Germline CDR1 SGHVS, CDR2 FQNEAQ. The DNA for the CDR3 is TGTGCCAGCAGCTTAGAGCCCAGGGTTCGGACAGATACGCAGTATTTT. This encodes CASSLEPRVRTDTQYF.

The rearrangement uses TRBV4-1 and TRBJ1-2, with 8 bases identical to TRBD1. The trim removed 1 base at V and 1 base at J, leaving 2 bases unmatched. The CDR3 extends over 15 amino acids. Germline CDR1 and CDR2: MGHRA and YSYEKL. For the CDR3, the DNA is TGCGCCAGCAGCCAAGTCACAGGGGGTAACTATGGCTACACCTTC. It translates to CASSQVTGGNYGYTF.

The chain combines TRBV4-2 with TRBJ1-2, with a weak D call TRBD1 (5 bases). Trimming took 3 bases from V and 1 from J, leaving 18 bases between them. Germline CDR1 and CDR2: LGHNA and YNFKEQ. This CDR3 spans 17 amino acids. CDR3 protein: CASSHPGGGVSNYGYTF. Written as DNA, the CDR3 is TGTGCCAGCAGCCATCCTGGGGGGGGTGTGAGTAACTATGGCTACACCTTC.

The chain uses TRBV27 and TRBJ2-1, with 7 bases lining up with TRBD2. Germline V gives CDR1 MNHEY, CDR2 SMNVEV (reference sequence). This CDR3 has 15 residues. V shed 7 bases, J shed 1 base, and the junction held 7 bases outside the gene matches. The CDR3 DNA reads TGTGCCAGCACCAGCGGGGATACTTCCTACAATGAGCAGTTCTTC. Its translation is CASTSGDTSYNEQFF.

The chain couples TRBV19 to TRBJ2-3; TRBD1 agrees at 11 bases. The V gene's germline CDR1 is LNHDA and CDR2 SQIVND (reference sequence). There are 14 residues in the CDR3. V was clipped by 5 bases and J by 9 bases; unmatched bases: 7. The CDR3 is CASSLDRGLGTQYF. The CDR3, as DNA: TGTGCCAGTAGTCTGGACAGGGGGCTCGGGACGCAGTATTTT.

This clone has at least ten counts. V gene TRBV2 combines with J gene TRBJ2-1; TRBD1 matches at 8 bases. J was trimmed by 4 bases and V by 9 bases; bases with no gene match: 11. The CDR3 runs 15 residues. Germline CDR1 reads SNHLY; CDR2 reads FYNNEI. The CDR3 DNA reads as TGTGCCAGTCAGACCTCCGGGACAGGATACAATGAGCAGTTCTTC. Its translation: CASQTSGTGYNEQFF.

This clone turned up a few times. The chain couples TRBV6-6 to TRBJ2-2; TRBD1 matches at 7 bases. The CDR3 has 15 amino acids. Germline CDR1 is MNHNY and CDR2 is SVGAGI (reference sequence). Trimming removed 6 bases from V and 0 bases from J; junction bases left unmatched: 4. CDR3 residues: CASRRDSANTGELFF. The CDR3 DNA is TGTGCCAGCAGACGGGACAGCGCGAACACCGGGGAGCTGTTTTTT.

The chain carries TRBV7-2 and TRBJ1-3; D is possibly TRBD1 (5 bases). From germline, CDR1 is SGHTA and CDR2 FQGNSA. The V end lost 2 bases, the J end lost 5 bases, and 7 bases lay between the germline ends. The CDR3 spans 13 residues. The CDR3 loop is CASSLMDRNTIYF. The CDR3 nucleotides read TGTGCCAGCAGCTTAATGGACAGAAACACCATATATTTT.

This chain connects TRBV28 to TRBJ1-2; 8 positions agree with TRBD1. CDR3 length equals 15 residues. Looked up from germline, CDR1 is MDHEN and CDR2 is SYDVKM. V dropped 1 base and J dropped 2; count of bases not matched to a gene: 3. The CDR3 here is CASSLYGQGNYGYTF. CDR3 in DNA: TGTGCCAGCAGTTTATACGGACAGGGAAACTATGGCTACACCTTC.

The chain recombines TRBV2 with TRBJ2-1; 8 bases are shared with TRBD2. The germline CDR1 and CDR2 sequences are SNHLY and FYNNEI. CDR3 length: 16 amino acids. V lost 3 bases, J lost 0 bases, and 4 bases stayed unmatched. The CDR3 is CASSEVAGSSYNEQFF. The CDR3 DNA is TGTGCCAGCAGTGAGGTAGCGGGGTCCTCCTACAATGAGCAGTTCTTC.

The chain is built from TRBV4-2 and TRBJ2-3, with 9 nucleotides matching TRBD2. Trimming took 2 bases from V and 1 from J; bases not matched to a gene: 1. Germline CDR1 is LGHNA and CDR2 is YNFKEQ. The CDR3 covers 15 residues. The CDR3 here is CASSQQRGGTDTQYF. Here the CDR3 DNA reads TGTGCCAGCAGCCAACAGCGGGGGGGCACAGATACGCAGTATTTT.

The chain links TRBV6-5 to TRBJ1-1; weak D call: TRBD1 (6 bases). The CDR3 sequence is 12 residues long. Germline V gene lookup returns CDR1 MNHEY and CDR2 SVGAGI. Trimming took 10 bases from V and 7 from J, leaving 16 bases between them. The CDR3 region is CATGLRGSEAFF. CDR3 nucleotide sequence: TGTGCCACCGGACTCAGGGGAAGTGAAGCTTTCTTT.

The chain couples TRBV19 to TRBJ1-5; 8 nucleotides line up with TRBD1. There are 13 residues in the CDR3. Germline V gives CDR1 LNHDA, CDR2 SQIVND (reference sequence). Trimming took 4 bases from V and 16 from J; bases not matched to a gene: 12. The CDR3 DNA sequence: TGTGCCAGTAGTACCCTGTGGGACAGGTCCCTACATTTT. Its protein product is CASSTLWDRSLHF.

J is TRBJ1-3 and V is TRBV5-6; 7 positions match TRBD1. The CDR3 consists of 15 residues. Germline CDR1 is SGHDT and CDR2 is YYEEEE. Losses at the gene ends were 4 bases for V and 2 bases for J; bases not matched to a gene: 6. Here the CDR3 reads CASSPTGTAGNTIYF. As DNA, the CDR3 is TGTGCCAGCAGCCCGACCGGGACAGCTGGAAACACCATATATTTT.

This sequence joins TRBV2 and TRBJ2-3, with 11 bases identical to TRBD2. This CDR3 is 19 amino acids long. The germline V gene has CDR1 SNHLY and CDR2 FYNNEI. V trimming: 5 bases; J trimming: 1 base; junction bases outside the gene matches: 14. The DNA for the CDR3 is TGTGCCAGCAGTTATCTTTGGGGGACTAGCGGAAGTCGCACAGATACGCAGTATTTT. This sequence encodes CASSYLWGTSGSRTDTQYF.

This chain connects TRBV25-1 to TRBJ1-2, with 8 bases lining up with TRBD1. CDR3 length equals 14 residues. Germline V gives CDR1 MGHDK, CDR2 SYGVNS. Trimming removed 5 bases from V and 7 bases from J; junction bases left unmatched: 9. CDR3 sequence: CASSTHRQGLGYTF. The CDR3 nucleotides read TGTGCCAGCAGTACCCACAGACAGGGGCTTGGCTACACCTTC.

In DNA form, the CDR3 reads TGCAGTACCAGGGACTCCTACGAGCAGTACTTC. This codes for CSTRDSYEQYF. The chain combines TRBV20-1 with TRBJ2-7; D possibly corresponds to TRBD1 (5 bases). Germline CDR1 and CDR2: DFQATT and SNEGSKA (reference sequence). V was clipped by 8 bases and J by 0 bases, with 8 bases between them. The CDR3 is 11 amino acids.

The rearrangement uses TRBV15 and TRBJ1-4; 7 nucleotides align to TRBD1. Germline CDR1 LNHNV, CDR2 YYDKDF (reference sequence). The CDR3 is 16 amino acids. The junction had 4 bases not matched to a gene; V was cut back by 3 bases and J by 0 bases. The CDR3 coding sequence is TGTGCCACCAGCAGGCTACAGGGGACAACTAATGAAAAACTGTTTTTT. It translates to CATSRLQGTTNEKLFF.

The chain has TRBV5-5 and TRBJ2-7; 8 bases agree with TRBD1. Trimming at V came to 1 base and at J to 3 bases, leaving 12 bases not matched to a gene. This CDR3 spans 17 amino acids. The germline gives CDR1 SGHKS, CDR2 YYEKEE (reference sequence). DNA for the CDR3: TGTGCCAGCAGCTTGAGGTACGTGTCAGGGGGCGTCTACGAGCAGTACTTC. It yields the protein CASSLRYVSGGVYEQYF.

The chain joins TRBV7-8 to TRBJ1-1; D not certain. The CDR3 contains 13 residues. The germline CDR1 and CDR2 sequences are SGHVS and FQNEAQ. Between the trimmed V and J ends, which lost 3 bases and 1 base, there was a span of 6 bases. CDR3 DNA: TGTGCCAGCAGCTTTTCAGGGAACACTGAAGCTTTCTTT. Translated: CASSFSGNTEAFF.

This chain links TRBV5-6 with TRBJ2-7, with 9 positions matching TRBD1. V shed 4 bases, J shed 4 bases, and the junction held 9 bases outside the gene matches. Germline values: CDR1 SGHDT, CDR2 YYEEEE. The CDR3 is made up of 15 amino acids. The CDR3 region is CASSGAGTGRYEQYF. The DNA of the CDR3 is TGTGCCAGCAGCGGGGCCGGGACAGGGCGATACGAGCAGTACTTC.

This rearrangement joins TRBV28 to TRBJ2-5; TRBD2 is a possible D gene (5 bases). V was cut by 6 bases and J by 4 bases, with 15 bases left in between. Germline assignment: CDR1 MDHEN and CDR2 SYDVKM. CDR3 length: 14 amino acids. Written as DNA, the CDR3 is TGTGCCAGCAGCCAACTAGAGCCCATAGAGACCCAGTACTTC. Protein: CASSQLEPIETQYF.

The gene calls are TRBV6-1 and TRBJ2-3; D call uncertain. Germline CDR1 is MNHNS and CDR2 is SASEGT. Trimming took 7 bases from V and 4 from J, leaving 12 bases between them. This CDR3 is built from 13 residues. The CDR3 loop reads CASNWAYSDTQYF. In DNA, the CDR3 is TGTGCCAGCAATTGGGCTTACTCAGATACGCAGTATTTT.